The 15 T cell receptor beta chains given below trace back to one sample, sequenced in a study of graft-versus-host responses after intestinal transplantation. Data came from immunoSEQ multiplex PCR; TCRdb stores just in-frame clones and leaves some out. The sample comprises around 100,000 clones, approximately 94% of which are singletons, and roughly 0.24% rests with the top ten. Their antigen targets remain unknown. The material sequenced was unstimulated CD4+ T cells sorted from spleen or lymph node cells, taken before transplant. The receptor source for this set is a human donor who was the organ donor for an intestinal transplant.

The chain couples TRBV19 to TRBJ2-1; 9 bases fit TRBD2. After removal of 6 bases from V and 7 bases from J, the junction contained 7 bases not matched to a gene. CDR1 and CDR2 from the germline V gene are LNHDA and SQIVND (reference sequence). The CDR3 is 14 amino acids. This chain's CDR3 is CASSPTSGFNEQFF. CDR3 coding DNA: TGTGCCAGTAGCCCCACTAGCGGGTTTAATGAGCAGTTCTTC.

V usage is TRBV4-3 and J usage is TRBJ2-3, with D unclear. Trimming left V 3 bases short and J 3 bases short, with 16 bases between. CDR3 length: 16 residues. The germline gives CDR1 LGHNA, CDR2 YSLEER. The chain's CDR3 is CASSQDRHPATDTQYF. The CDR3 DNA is TGCGCCAGCAGCCAGGACCGACATCCCGCAACAGATACGCAGTATTTT.

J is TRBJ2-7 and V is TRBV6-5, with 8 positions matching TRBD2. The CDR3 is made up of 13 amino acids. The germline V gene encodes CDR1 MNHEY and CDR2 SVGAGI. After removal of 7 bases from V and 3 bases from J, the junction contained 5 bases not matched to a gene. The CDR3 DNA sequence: TGTGCCAGCACCCGGGGGGGAGACTACGAGCAGTACTTC. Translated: CASTRGGDYEQYF.

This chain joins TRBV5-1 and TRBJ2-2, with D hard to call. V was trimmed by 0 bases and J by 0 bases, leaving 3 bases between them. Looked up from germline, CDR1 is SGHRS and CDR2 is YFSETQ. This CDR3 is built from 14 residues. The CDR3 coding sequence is TGCGCCAGCAGCTTGGCAGCGAACACCGGGGAGCTGTTTTTT. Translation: CASSLAANTGELFF.

CDR3 coding DNA: TGTGCCAGCAGGGAGACAGGGGGAAAACTGTTTTTT. Encoded protein: CASRETGGKLFF. The chain has TRBV7-2 and TRBJ1-4; 9 bases are shared with TRBD1. This CDR3 has 12 amino acids. The trim removed 6 bases at V and 10 bases at J, leaving 3 bases unmatched. Germline CDR1 is SGHTA and CDR2 is FQGNSA.

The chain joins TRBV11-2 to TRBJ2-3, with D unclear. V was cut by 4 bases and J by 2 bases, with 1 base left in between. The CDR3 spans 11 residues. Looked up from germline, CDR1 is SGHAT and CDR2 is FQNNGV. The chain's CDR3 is CASSYTDTQYF. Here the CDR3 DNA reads TGTGCCAGCAGCTACACAGATACGCAGTATTTT.

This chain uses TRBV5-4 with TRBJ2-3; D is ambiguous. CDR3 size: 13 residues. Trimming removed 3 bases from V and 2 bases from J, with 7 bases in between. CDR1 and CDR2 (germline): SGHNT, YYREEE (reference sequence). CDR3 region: CASSSSYTDTQYF. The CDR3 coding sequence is TGTGCCAGCAGCTCCTCTTACACAGATACGCAGTATTTT.

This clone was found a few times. CDR3 coding DNA: TGTGCCAGCAGTGCAGGCCCCGGGGAGCTGTTTTTT. This encodes CASSAGPGELFF. This chain joins TRBV6-6 and TRBJ2-2; D is undetermined. The CDR3 totals 12 residues. The germline CDR1 and CDR2 sequences are MNHNY and SVGAGI (reference sequence). Trimming cost V 5 bases and J 6 bases, with 7 bases left between them.

Written as DNA, the CDR3 is TGCGCCAGCAGCTTGGATCCTAGCGGGAGGGGCACCGGGGAGCTGTTTTTT. Its translation is CASSLDPSGRGTGELFF. V is TRBV5-1 and J is TRBJ2-2; 12 nucleotides agree with TRBD2. CDR3 length: 17 residues. Losses at the gene ends were 0 bases for V and 4 bases for J; bases not matched to a gene: 4. Germline V gives CDR1 SGHRS, CDR2 YFSETQ.

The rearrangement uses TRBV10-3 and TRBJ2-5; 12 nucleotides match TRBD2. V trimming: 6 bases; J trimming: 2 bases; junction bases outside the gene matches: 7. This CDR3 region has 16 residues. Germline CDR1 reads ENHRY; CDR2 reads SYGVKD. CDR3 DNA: TGTGCCATCAGCCAGACTAGCGGGAGCTCACAAGAGACCCAGTACTTC. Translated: CAISQTSGSSQETQYF.

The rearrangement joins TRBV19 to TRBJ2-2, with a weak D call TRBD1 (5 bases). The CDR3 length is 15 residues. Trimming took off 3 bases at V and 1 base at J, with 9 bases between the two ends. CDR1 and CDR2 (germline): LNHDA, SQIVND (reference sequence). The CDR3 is CASSMDTGNTGELFF. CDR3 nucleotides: TGTGCCAGTAGTATGGATACAGGGAACACCGGGGAGCTGTTTTTT.

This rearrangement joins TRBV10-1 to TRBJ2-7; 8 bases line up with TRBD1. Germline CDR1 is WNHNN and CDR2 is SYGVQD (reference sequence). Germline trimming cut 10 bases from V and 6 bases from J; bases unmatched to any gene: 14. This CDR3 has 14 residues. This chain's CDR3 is CAKKDRDSAGEQYF. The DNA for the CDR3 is TGCGCCAAGAAGGACAGGGACTCCGCGGGCGAGCAGTACTTC.

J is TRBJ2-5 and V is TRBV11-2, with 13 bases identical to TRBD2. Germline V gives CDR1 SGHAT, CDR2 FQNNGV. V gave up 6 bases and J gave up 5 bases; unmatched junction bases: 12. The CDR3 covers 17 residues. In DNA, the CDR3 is TGTGCCAGCAGGTTGGAACTAGCGGGAGGGGATTTTGAGACCCAGTACTTC. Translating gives CASRLELAGGDFETQYF.

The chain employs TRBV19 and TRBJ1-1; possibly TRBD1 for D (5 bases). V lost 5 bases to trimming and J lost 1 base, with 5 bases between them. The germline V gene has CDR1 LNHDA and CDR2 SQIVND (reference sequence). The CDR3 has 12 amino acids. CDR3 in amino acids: CASSGQNTEAFF. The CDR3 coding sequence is TGTGCCAGTAGTGGACAGAACACTGAAGCTTTCTTT.

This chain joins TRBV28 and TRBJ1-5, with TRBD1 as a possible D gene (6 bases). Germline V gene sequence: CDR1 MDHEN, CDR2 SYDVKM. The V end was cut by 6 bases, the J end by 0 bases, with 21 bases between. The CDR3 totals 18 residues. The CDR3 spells CASSSPDSSLYSNQPQHF. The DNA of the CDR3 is TGTGCCAGCAGCTCCCCGGACAGCTCCCTTTATAGCAATCAGCCCCAGCATTTT.